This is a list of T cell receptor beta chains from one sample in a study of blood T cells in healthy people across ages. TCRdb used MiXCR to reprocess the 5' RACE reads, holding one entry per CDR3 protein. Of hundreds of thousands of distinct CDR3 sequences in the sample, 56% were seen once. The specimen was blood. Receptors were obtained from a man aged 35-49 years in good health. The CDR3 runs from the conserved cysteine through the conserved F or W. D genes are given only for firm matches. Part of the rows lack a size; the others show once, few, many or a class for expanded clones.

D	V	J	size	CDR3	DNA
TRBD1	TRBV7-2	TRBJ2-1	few	CASSAGQGARNEQFF	TGTGCCAGCAGCGCGGGACAGGGGGCGCGGAATGAGCAGTTCTTC
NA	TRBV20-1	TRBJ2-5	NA	CSARSQETQYF	TGCAGTGCACGATCCCAAGAGACCCAGTACTTC
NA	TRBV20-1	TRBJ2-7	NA	CSALDGPMDEQYF	TGCAGTGCACTGGACGGACCCATGGACGAGCAGTACTTC
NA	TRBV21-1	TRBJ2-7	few	CASRDRRTYEQYF	TGTGCCAGCCGGGACCGCCGTACCTACGAGCAGTACTTC
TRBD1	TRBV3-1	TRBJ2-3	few	CASSQDTGVSTDTQYF	TGTGCCAGCAGCCAAGATACAGGGGTGAGCACAGATACGCAGTATTTT
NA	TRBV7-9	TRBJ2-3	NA	CASSVHGSTDTQYF	TGTGCCAGCAGCGTACACGGTAGCACAGATACGCAGTATTTT
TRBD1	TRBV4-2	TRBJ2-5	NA	CASSQRPGGETQYF	TGTGCCAGCAGCCAACGTCCAGGGGGCGAGACCCAGTACTTC
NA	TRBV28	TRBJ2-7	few	CASSSSKGSHFGVPEQYF	TGTGCCAGCAGTTCCTCCAAGGGGAGCCATTTCGGGGTCCCCGAGCAGTACTTC
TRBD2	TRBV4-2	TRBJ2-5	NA	CASSQDTAGTSGKETQYF	TGTGCCAGCAGCCAAGATACGGCCGGGACTAGCGGGAAGGAGACCCAGTACTTC
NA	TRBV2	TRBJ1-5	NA	CASSESGPNQPQHF	TGTGCCAGCAGTGAATCAGGGCCCAATCAGCCCCAGCATTTT
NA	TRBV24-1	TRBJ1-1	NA	CATSQGWENTEAFF	TGTGCCACCAGTCAGGGCTGGGAGAACACTGAAGCTTTCTTT
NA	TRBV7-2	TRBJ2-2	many	CASSKRGPPNTGELFF	TGTGCCAGCAGCAAACGGGGACCACCGAACACCGGGGAGCTGTTTTTT
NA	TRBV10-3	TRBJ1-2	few	CAITELLPPEGYTF	TGTGCCATCACCGAACTCCTCCCTCCGGAAGGCTACACCTTC
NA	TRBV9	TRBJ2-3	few	CASSVETTDTQYF	TGTGCCAGCAGCGTAGAGACCACAGATACGCAGTATTTT
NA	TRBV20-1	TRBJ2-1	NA	CSASAAGARSSYNEQFF	TGCAGTGCTAGTGCGGCGGGGGCCAGGAGCTCCTACAATGAGCAGTTCTTC
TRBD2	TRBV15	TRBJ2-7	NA	CATSGSGGSSYEQYF	TGTGCCACCAGCGGTAGCGGGGGGAGCTCCTACGAGCAGTACTTC
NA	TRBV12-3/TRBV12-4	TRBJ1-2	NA	CASSLQGPDYGYTF	TGTGCCAGCAGCTTACAGGGACCGGACTATGGCTACACCTTC
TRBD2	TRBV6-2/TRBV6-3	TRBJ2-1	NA	CASSSGLARFTYNEQFF	TGTGCCAGCAGTTCCGGACTAGCGCGTTTTACCTACAATGAGCAGTTCTTC
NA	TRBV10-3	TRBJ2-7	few	CATGVEPYEQYF	TGTGCCACGGGAGTGGAGCCCTACGAGCAGTACTTC
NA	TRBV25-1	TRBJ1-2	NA	CASSERWDGYTF	TGTGCCAGCAGTGAAAGGTGGGATGGCTACACCTTC
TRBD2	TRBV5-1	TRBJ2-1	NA	CARGTSGRLGRFF	TGCGCCAGGGGGACTAGCGGGAGATTGGGTCGGTTCTTC
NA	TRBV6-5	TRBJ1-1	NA	CASITKGGRTEAFF	TGTGCCAGCATCACGAAGGGGGGTAGGACTGAAGCTTTCTTT
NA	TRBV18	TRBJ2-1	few	CASSPEIRSGNEQFF	TGTGCCAGCTCACCTGAGATAAGGTCAGGGAATGAGCAGTTCTTC
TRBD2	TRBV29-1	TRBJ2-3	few	CSVEKLAGVGGDTQYF	TGCAGCGTTGAGAAACTAGCGGGAGTAGGGGGCGATACGCAGTATTTT
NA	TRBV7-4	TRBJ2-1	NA	CASPIRVYYNEQFF	TGTGCCAGCCCGATCAGGGTGTACTACAATGAGCAGTTCTTC
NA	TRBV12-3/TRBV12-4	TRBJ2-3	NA	CASSLNDLSYDTGTQYF	TGTGCCAGCAGTTTAAACGATCTCTCCTACGACACAGGTACGCAGTATTTT
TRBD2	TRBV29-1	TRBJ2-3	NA	CSVTGTSGPTDTQYF	TGCAGCGTTACAGGGACTAGCGGGCCCACAGATACGCAGTATTTT
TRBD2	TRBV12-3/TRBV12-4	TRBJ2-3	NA	CASSFGVPGEGPGTQYF	TGTGCCAGCAGTTTTGGGGTCCCGGGGGAGGGGCCCGGTACGCAGTATTTT
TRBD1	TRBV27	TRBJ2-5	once	CASSFGQGARTPQETQYF	TGTGCCAGCAGTTTCGGGCAGGGGGCCCGGACTCCCCAAGAGACCCAGTACTTC
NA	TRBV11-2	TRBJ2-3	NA	CASSSSSLTRTDTQYF	TGTGCCAGCTCGTCTTCCTCCTTAACCCGCACAGATACGCAGTATTTT
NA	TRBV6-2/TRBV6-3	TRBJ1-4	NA	CASSGATVTNEKLFF	TGTGCCAGCAGTGGGGCTACGGTCACTAATGAAAAACTGTTTTTT
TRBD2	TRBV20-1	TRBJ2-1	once	CSARIAGGPRFF	TGCAGTGCTAGAATAGCGGGAGGGCCCCGGTTCTTC
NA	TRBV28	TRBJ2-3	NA	CASSLQRSTDTQYF	TGTGCCAGCAGTCTCCAGAGATCCACAGATACGCAGTATTTT
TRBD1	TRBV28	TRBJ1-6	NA	CASRSGTGVSPLHF	TGTGCCAGCAGATCCGGGACAGGGGTGTCACCCCTCCACTTT
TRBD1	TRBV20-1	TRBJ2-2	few	CSAGQGADTGELFF	TGCAGTGCCGGACAGGGGGCGGACACCGGGGAGCTGTTTTTT
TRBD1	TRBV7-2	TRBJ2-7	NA	CTSSPDRGSVYEQYF	TGTACCAGCAGCCCGGACAGGGGTTCAGTCTACGAGCAGTACTTC
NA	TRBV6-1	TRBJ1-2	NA	CASPKGQGYGYTF	TGTGCCAGCCCAAAGGGGCAGGGGTATGGCTACACCTTC
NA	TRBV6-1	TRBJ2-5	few	CASKLTGSETQYF	TGTGCCAGCAAGCTTACAGGGTCAGAGACCCAGTACTTC
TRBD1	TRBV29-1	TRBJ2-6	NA	CSVITGAGANVLTF	TGCAGCGTAATAACAGGGGCCGGGGCCAACGTCCTGACTTTC
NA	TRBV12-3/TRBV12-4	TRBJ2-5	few	CASSHGPGTQYF	TGTGCCAGCAGCCACGGCCCTGGGACCCAGTACTTC
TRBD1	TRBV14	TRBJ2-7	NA	CASSQGTGVNYEQYF	TGTGCCAGCAGCCAAGGAACAGGGGTCAACTACGAGCAGTACTTC
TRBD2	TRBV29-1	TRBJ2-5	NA	CSVGTSGGETQYF	TGCAGCGTGGGGACTAGCGGGGGAGAGACCCAGTACTTC
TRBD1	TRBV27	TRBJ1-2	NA	CASSLSGTGPLGYTF	TGTGCCAGCAGTTTATCAGGGACAGGGCCGCTTGGCTACACCTTC
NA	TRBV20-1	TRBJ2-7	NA	CSARDRGYGGSVGTQYF	TGCAGTGCTAGAGATCGGGGCTACGGGGGTTCGGTCGGTACCCAGTACTTC
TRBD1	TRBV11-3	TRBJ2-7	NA	CASTTLEFPDRKVVYEQYF	TGTGCCAGCACCACTTTGGAGTTTCCGGACAGGAAGGTTGTGTACGAGCAGTACTTC
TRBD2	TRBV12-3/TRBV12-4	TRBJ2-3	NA	CASSLASSGLPDTQYF	TGTGCCAGCAGTTTAGCCTCTAGCGGCCTCCCGGATACGCAGTATTTT
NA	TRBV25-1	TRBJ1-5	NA	CASSGLDQPQHF	TGTGCCAGCAGTGGATTAGATCAGCCCCAGCATTTT
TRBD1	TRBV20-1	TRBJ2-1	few	CSARAPRQGANEQFF	TGCAGTGCTAGAGCCCCCCGACAGGGGGCAAATGAGCAGTTCTTC
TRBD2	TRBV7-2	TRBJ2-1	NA	CASSRGLAGDNEQFF	TGTGCCAGCAGCAGGGGACTAGCGGGGGACAATGAGCAGTTCTTC
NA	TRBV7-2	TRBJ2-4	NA	CASSLVLTQQVGNIQYF	TGTGCCAGCAGCTTAGTTCTGACACAGCAGGTCGGAAACATTCAGTACTTC